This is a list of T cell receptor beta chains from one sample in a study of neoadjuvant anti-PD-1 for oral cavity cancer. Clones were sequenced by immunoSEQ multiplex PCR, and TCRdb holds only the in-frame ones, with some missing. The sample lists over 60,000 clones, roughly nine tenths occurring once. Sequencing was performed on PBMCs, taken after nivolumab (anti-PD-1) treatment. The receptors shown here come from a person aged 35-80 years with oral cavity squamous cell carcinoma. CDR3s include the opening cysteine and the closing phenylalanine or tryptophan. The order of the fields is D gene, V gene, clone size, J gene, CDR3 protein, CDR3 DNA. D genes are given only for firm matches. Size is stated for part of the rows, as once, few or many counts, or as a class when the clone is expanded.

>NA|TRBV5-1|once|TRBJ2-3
CASSLGLDESTDTQYF
TGCGCCAGCAGCTTGGGACTAGATGAAAGCACAGATACGCAGTATTTT
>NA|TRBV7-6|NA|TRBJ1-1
CASSLDLVRGLTDTEAFF
TGTGCCAGCAGCTTAGATCTTGTTAGGGGTTTAACGGACACTGAAGCTTTCTTT
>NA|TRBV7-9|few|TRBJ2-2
CASSLSPESWSAGELFF
TGTGCCAGCAGCTTGTCGCCGGAAAGCTGGTCGGCCGGGGAGCTGTTTTTT
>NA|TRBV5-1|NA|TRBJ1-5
CASSLAPRGTGQPQHF
TGCGCCAGCAGCTTGGCCCCCCGGGGAACGGGACAGCCCCAGCATTTT
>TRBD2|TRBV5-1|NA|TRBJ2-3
CASSFWTSGRPAQYF
TGCGCCAGCAGCTTTTGGACTAGCGGAAGACCGGCGCAGTATTTT
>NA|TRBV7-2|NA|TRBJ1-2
CASSLDGRGYTF
TGTGCCAGCAGCTTAGACGGGAGGGGCTACACCTTC
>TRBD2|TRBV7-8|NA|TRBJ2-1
CASTPYGRNEQFF
TGTGCCAGCACCCCTTACGGGAGGAATGAGCAGTTCTTC
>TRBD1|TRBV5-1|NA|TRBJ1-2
CASSPMDRPSNYGYTF
TGCGCCAGCAGCCCCATGGACAGGCCTTCTAACTATGGCTACACCTTC
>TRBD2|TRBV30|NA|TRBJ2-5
CAWSKGWGSGESQETQYF
TGTGCCTGGAGTAAGGGATGGGGTAGCGGGGAGTCCCAAGAGACCCAGTACTTC
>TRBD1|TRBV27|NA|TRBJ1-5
CASSPRTGANQPQHF
TGTGCCAGCAGTCCCCGGACAGGGGCAAATCAGCCCCAGCATTTT
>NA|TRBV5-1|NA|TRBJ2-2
CASSPQGTGELFF
TGCGCCAGCAGTCCCCAGGGTACCGGGGAGCTGTTTTTT
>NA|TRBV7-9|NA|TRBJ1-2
CASGARDGYGYTF
TGTGCCAGTGGGGCCCGGGACGGCTATGGCTACACCTTC
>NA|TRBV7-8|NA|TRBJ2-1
CASSLALAGVLDEQFF
TGTGCCAGCAGCTTAGCGCTGGCAGGGGTTTTGGATGAGCAGTTCTTC
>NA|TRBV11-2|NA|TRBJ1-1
CASSFSEAPRTEAFF
TGTGCCAGCAGCTTCTCAGAGGCCCCGAGGACTGAAGCTTTCTTT
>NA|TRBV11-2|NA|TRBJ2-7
CASSLGFLSYEQYF
TGTGCCAGCAGCTTAGGTTTTTTGTCCTACGAGCAGTACTTC
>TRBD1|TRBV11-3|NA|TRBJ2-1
CASSHRGPGQGFDEQFF
TGTGCCAGCAGCCACCGGGGGCCGGGACAGGGGTTCGATGAGCAGTTCTTC
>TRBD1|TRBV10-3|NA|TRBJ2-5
CAISLGQGSPETQYF
TGTGCCATCAGCCTTGGACAGGGTTCCCCGGAGACCCAGTACTTC
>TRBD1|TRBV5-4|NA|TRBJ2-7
CASSSQTGNYEQYF
TGTGCCAGCAGCAGTCAGACAGGGAACTACGAGCAGTACTTC
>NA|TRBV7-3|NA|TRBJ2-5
CASSLSSEETQYF
TGTGCCAGCAGCTTATCTAGTGAAGAGACCCAGTACTTC
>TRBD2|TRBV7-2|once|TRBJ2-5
CASSPLAGSETQYF
TGTGCCAGCAGCCCACTAGCGGGATCGGAGACCCAGTACTTC
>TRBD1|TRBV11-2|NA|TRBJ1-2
CASSRQGEAGYTF
TGTGCCAGCAGCCGTCAGGGGGAGGCTGGCTACACCTTC
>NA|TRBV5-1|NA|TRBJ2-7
CASKRDSHSYEQYF
TGCGCCAGCAAAAGGGACTCTCATTCCTACGAGCAGTACTTC
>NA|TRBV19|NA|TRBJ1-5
CASSTVRKSNQPQHF
TGTGCCAGTAGTACTGTCAGGAAGAGCAATCAGCCCCAGCATTTT
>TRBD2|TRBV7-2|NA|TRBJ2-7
CASSRGLAGVLEQYF
TGTGCCAGCAGCAGGGGACTAGCGGGAGTCCTCGAGCAGTACTTC
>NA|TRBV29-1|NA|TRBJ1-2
CSVEGLFKYGYTF
TGCAGCGTTGAGGGCCTCTTTAAGTATGGCTACACCTTC
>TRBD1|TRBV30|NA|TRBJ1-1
CAWTMGGTVNTEAFF
TGTGCCTGGACCATGGGGGGGACAGTGAACACTGAAGCTTTCTTT
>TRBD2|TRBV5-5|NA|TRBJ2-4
CASSSAGVGKNIQYF
TGTGCCAGCAGCTCGGCGGGAGTAGGCAAAAACATTCAGTACTTC
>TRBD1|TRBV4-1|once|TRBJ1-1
CASSQMGQGNPEAFF
TGCGCCAGCAGCCAAATGGGACAGGGTAACCCTGAAGCTTTCTTT
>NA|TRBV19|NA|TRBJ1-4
CATSPGTGTEDEKLFF
TGTGCCACGTCTCCAGGGACCGGGACGGAGGATGAAAAACTGTTTTTT
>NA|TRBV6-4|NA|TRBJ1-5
CASSDWQGDQPQHF
TGTGCCAGCAGTGACTGGCAGGGTGATCAGCCCCAGCATTTT
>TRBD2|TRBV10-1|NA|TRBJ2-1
CASSSGRENYNEQFF
TGCGCCAGCAGTAGCGGGAGGGAAAATTACAATGAGCAGTTCTTC
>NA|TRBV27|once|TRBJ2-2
CASRLSRNTGELFF
TGTGCCAGCAGATTATCCCGAAATACCGGGGAGCTGTTTTTT
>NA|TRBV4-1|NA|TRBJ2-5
CASSLHSFRESEEETQYF
TGCGCCAGCAGCCTTCACTCCTTCAGGGAATCGGAAGAGGAGACCCAGTACTTC
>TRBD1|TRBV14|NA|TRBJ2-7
CASSTRTGEVGEQYF
TGTGCCAGCAGCACCCGGACAGGGGAAGTGGGTGAGCAGTACTTC
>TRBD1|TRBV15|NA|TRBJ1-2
CATSSGGRGLEGYTF
TGTGCCACCAGCAGCGGCGGGAGGGGGCTGGAAGGCTACACCTTC
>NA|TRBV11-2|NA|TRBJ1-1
CASSFITESEAFF
TGTGCCAGCAGCTTCATAACGGAATCTGAAGCTTTCTTT
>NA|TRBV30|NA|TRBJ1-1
CAWRRGRLDTEAFF
TGTGCCTGGAGACGGGGGAGATTGGACACTGAAGCTTTCTTT
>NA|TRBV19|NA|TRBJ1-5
CASSMVEGGWGEPQHF
TGTGCCAGTAGTATGGTGGAAGGAGGCTGGGGGGAGCCCCAGCATTTT
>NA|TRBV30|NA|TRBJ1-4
CAWSVGAMVGEKLFF
TGTGCCTGGAGTGTCGGGGCGATGGTTGGCGAAAAACTGTTTTTT